Listed below are T cell receptor beta chains from one sample, sequenced in a study of human T cells and chemical hapten exposure. TCRdb ran MiXCR on the RACE reads and lists one entry per CDR3 protein. The top ten hold less than 9% of the sample, which has some 300,000 distinct CDR3 sequences, about 5% seen once. This sample comprised whole blood, obtained in connection with sensitization to the hapten diphenylcyclopropenone (DPC). All receptors come from a woman aged 18-30 years with alopecia areata. Some clones in this sample may be carry-over from other donors' samples. Each CDR3 is given with its conserved first and last residue. D genes are given only for firm matches. The size entry is marked missing in some rows and otherwise reads once, few, many or a size class.

size,D,V,J,CDR3,DNA
.,TRBD1,TRBV12-3/TRBV12-4,TRBJ1-2,CASSSQTGDYGYTF,TGTGCCAGCAGCTCTCAGACAGGGGACTATGGCTACACCTTC
many,.,TRBV11-3,TRBJ2-7,CASSLGISYEQYF,TGTGCCAGCAGCTTAGGGATCTCCTACGAGCAGTACTTC
many,TRBD1,TRBV6-8,TRBJ2-1,CASSYSRDRRNEQFF,TGTGCCAGCAGTTATTCTCGGGACAGGAGAAATGAGCAGTTCTTC
many,.,TRBV6-2/TRBV6-3,TRBJ2-1,CASSYWKGSIGTPQFF,TGTGCCAGCAGTTACTGGAAGGGGTCTATCGGGACTCCTCAGTTCTTC
many,.,TRBV6-2/TRBV6-3,TRBJ2-6,CASSYKKMKGANVLTF,TGTGCCAGCAGTTACAAAAAGATGAAAGGGGCCAACGTCCTGACTTTC
.,TRBD1,TRBV5-1,TRBJ1-4,CASSVGTGKIEKLFF,TGCGCCAGCAGCGTAGGGACAGGGAAAATTGAAAAACTGTTTTTT
.,.,TRBV25-1,TRBJ2-7,CASSSLGTEFYEQYF,TGTGCCAGCAGTTCTCTCGGGACTGAGTTCTACGAGCAGTACTTC
few,.,TRBV5-4,TRBJ2-7,CASSPDIPAGEQYF,TGTGCCAGCAGCCCGGACATTCCGGCGGGCGAGCAGTACTTC
few,.,TRBV20-1,TRBJ2-1,CSLRGTVYNEQFF,TGCAGTTTACGCGGGACAGTCTACAATGAGCAGTTCTTC
few,.,TRBV4-1,TRBJ1-2,CASSQGAGYYGYTF,TGCGCCAGCAGCCAGGGGGCAGGCTACTATGGCTACACCTTC
many,TRBD1,TRBV28,TRBJ1-1,CASSLHRGTEAFF,TGTGCCAGCAGTTTACACAGGGGGACTGAAGCTTTCTTT
many,.,TRBV7-9,TRBJ2-2,CASSTPDLNTGELFF,TGTGCCAGCAGCACCCCCGACTTGAACACCGGGGAGCTGTTTTTT
few,.,TRBV28,TRBJ2-7,CASSYPGLYEQYF,TGTGCCAGCAGTTATCCAGGGCTGTACGAGCAGTACTTC
many,.,TRBV6-5,TRBJ2-2,CASLGRREDTGELFF,TGTGCCAGCCTAGGCAGGAGGGAGGACACCGGGGAGCTGTTTTTT
few,.,TRBV18,TRBJ1-1,CASSLTMRVGPEAFF,TGTGCCAGCTCATTGACGATGCGGGTTGGACCTGAAGCTTTCTTT
few,TRBD2,TRBV20-1,TRBJ2-7,CSARGTSEISPEQYF,TGCAGTGCTAGAGGGACTAGCGAGATATCTCCCGAGCAGTACTTC